This T cell receptor beta chain was captured in a study of blood T cell repertoires in COVID-19. About the research overall: From the United States, Italy and Spain came samples of acute and convalescent COVID-19. PBMCs, B-cell-depleted T cells, or T cells provided the cDNA or gDNA that made up the material.

Authors' analysis steps: Nucleated cell number was recorded as an estimate derived from reference gene primer amplification. Sequencing was performed with immunoSEQ multiplex PCR; in TCRdb, only in-frame clones are kept and a portion is missing. Clone size and V and J calls were adopted from that table, with D and trimming inferred from the DNA. The table has roughly 150,000 clones, 75% to 90% seen once. Germline CDR1 is SGHNT and CDR2 is YENEEA. This CDR3 has 15 residues. V shed 4 bases and J shed 3 bases, with 15 bases lying between them. In this sample, this clone turned up once. The source of this sequence is a woman at least 80 years old with active or convalescent COVID-19. Sample: peripheral blood. The V gene is TRBV11-3, the J gene TRBJ1-1; perhaps TRBD1 as D (5 bases). CDR3 nucleotide sequence: TGTGCCAGCAGCTCTGGGGGGTCGCGGGACACTGAAGCTTTCTTT. Amino acid sequence: CASSSGGSRDTEAFF.